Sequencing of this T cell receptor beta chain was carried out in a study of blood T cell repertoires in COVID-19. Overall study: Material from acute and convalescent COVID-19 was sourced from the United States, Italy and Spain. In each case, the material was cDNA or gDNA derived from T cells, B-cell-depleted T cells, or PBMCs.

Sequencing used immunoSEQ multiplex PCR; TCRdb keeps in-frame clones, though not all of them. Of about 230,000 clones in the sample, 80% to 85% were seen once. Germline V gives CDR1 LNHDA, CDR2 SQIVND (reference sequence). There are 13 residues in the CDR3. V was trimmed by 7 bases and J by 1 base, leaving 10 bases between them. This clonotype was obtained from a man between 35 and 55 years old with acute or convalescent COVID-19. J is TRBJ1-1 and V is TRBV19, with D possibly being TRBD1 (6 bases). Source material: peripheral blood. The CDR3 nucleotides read TGTGCCAGTACAGGGGACGGGAACACTGAAGCTTTCTTT. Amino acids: CASTGDGNTEAFF. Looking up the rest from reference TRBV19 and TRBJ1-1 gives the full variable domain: DGGITQSPKYLFRKEGQNVTLSCEQNLNHDAMYWYRQDPGQGLRLIYYSQIVNDFQKGDIAEGYSVSREKKESFPLTVTSAQKNPTAFYLCASTGDGNTEAFFGQGTRLTVV.